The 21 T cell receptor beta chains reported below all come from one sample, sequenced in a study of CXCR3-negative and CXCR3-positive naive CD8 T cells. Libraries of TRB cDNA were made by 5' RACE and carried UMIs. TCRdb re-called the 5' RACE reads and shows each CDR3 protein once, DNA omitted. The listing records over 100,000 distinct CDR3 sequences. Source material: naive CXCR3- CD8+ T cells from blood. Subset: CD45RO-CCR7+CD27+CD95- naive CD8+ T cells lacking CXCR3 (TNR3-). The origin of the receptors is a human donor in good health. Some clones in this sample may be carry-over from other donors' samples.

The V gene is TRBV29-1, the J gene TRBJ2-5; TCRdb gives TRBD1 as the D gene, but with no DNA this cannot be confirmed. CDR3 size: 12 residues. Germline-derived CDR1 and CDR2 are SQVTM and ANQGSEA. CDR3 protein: CSSRAGEETQYF.

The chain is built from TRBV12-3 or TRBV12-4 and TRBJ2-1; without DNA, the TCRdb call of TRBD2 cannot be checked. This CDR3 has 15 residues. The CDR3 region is CASSLEVAGDNEQFF.

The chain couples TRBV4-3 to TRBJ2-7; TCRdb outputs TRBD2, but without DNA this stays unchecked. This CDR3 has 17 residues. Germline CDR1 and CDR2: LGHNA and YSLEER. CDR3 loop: CASSQAWSGLQSYEQYF.

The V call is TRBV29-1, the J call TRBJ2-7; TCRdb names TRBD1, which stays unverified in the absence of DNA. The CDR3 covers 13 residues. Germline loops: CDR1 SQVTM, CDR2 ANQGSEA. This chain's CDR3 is CSVPLPPDYEQYF.

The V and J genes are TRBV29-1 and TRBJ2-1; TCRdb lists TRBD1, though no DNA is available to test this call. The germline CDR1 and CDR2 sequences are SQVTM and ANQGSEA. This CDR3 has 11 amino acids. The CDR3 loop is CSVEEGGTEVF.

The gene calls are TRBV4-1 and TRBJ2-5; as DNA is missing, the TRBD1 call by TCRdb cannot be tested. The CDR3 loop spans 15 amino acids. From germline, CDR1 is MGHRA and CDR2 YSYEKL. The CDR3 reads CASSQDPGGSETQYF.

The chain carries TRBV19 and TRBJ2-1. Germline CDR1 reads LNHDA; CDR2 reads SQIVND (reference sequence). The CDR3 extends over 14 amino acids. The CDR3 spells CASSSRPPYNEQFF.

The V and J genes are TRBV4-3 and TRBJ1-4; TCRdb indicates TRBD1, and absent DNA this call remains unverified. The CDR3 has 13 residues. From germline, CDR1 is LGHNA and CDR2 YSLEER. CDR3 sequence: CASSQGAHEKLFF.

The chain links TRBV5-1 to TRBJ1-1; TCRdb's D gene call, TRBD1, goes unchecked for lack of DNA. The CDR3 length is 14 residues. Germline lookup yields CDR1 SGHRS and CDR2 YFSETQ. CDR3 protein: CASRGVEGDTEAFF. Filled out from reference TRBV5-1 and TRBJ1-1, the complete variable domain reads KAGVTQTPRYLIKTRGQQVTLSCSPISGHRSVSWYQQTPGQGLQFLFEYFSETQRNKGNFPGRFSGRQFSNSRSEMNVSTLELGDSALYLCASRGVEGDTEAFFGQGTRLTVV.

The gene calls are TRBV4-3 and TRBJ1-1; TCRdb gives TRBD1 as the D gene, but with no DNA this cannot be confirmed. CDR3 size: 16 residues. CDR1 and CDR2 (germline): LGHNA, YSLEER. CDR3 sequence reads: CASSQERAGANTEAFF.

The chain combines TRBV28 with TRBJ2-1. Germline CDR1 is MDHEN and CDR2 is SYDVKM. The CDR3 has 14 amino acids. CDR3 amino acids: CASRTRGGYNEQFF.

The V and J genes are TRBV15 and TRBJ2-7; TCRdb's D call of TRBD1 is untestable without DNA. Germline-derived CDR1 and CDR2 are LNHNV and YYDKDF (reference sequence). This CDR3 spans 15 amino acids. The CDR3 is CATSGGLEVSYEQYF.

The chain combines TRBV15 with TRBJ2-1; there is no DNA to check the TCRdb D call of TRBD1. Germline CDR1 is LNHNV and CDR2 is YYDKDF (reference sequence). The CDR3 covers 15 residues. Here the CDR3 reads CATSSEGRLDNEQFF.

CDR3 protein: CSVRAAGVYEEGYTF. The rearrangement joins TRBV29-1 to TRBJ1-2. CDR1 is SQVTM and CDR2 is ANQGSEA in the germline V gene. The CDR3 length is 15 residues.

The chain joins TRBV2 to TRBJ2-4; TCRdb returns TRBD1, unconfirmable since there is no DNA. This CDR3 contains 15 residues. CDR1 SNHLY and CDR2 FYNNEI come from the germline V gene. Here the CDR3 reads CASSYSWTGENIQYF.

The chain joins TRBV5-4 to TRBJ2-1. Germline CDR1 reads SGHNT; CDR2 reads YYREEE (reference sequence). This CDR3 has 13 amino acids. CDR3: CASSFQFMNEQFF.

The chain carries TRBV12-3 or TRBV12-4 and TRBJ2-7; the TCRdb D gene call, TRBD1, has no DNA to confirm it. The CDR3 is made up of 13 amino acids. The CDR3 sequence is CASSRQGGAEQYF.

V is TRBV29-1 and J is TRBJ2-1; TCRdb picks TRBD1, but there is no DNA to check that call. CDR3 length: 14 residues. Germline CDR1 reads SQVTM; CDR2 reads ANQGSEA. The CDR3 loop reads CSVHRNRGVREQFF.

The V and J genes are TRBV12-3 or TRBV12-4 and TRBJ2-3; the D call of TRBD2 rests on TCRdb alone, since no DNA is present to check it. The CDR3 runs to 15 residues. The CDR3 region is CASNEAGGATDTQYF.

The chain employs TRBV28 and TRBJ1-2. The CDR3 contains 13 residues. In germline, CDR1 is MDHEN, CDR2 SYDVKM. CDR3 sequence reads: CASSIQTNYGYTF.

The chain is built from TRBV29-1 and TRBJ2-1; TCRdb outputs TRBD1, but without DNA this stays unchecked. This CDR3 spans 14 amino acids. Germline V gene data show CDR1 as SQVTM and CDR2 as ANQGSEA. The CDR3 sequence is CSATAGGRADEQFF.